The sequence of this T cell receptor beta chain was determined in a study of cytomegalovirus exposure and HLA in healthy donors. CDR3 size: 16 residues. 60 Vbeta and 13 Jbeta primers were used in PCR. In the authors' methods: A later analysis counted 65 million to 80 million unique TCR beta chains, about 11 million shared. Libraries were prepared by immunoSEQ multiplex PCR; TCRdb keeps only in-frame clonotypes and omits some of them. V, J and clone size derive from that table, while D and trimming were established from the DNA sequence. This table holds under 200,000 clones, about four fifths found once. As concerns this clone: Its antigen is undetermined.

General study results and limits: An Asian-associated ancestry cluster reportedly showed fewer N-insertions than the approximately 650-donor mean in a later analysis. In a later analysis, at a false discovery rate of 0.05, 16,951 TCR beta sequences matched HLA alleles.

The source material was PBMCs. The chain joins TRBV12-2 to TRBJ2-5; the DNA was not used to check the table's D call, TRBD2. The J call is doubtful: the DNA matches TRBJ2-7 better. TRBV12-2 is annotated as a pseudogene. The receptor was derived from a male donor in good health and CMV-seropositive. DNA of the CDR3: TGTGCAAGTCGCATACCCTCGGGACTAGAGATCTACGAGCAGTACTTC. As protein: CASRIPSGLEIYEQYF.